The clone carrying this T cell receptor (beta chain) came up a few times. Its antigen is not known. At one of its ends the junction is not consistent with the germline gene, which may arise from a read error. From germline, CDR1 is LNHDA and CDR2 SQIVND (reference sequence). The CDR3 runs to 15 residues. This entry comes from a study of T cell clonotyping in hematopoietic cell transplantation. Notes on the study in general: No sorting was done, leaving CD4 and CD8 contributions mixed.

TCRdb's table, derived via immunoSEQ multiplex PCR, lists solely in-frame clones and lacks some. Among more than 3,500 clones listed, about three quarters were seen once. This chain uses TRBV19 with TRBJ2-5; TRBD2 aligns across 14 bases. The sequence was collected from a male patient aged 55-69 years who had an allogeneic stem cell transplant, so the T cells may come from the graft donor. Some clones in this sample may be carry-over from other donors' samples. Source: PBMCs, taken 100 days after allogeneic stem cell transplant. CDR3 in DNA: TGTGCCAGTAGGGGACTAGCGGGGGCCCAAGAGACCCGGTACTTC. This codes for CASRGLAGAQETRYF.